Sequencing of this T cell receptor (beta chain) was carried out in a study of T cells in localized non-small cell lung cancer. Study results and caveats: Among blood samples, higher T cell density accompanied longer overall survival. Only one tumor region was sequenced, so heterogeneity remains possible. Uninvolved adjacent lung showed peak T cell clonality, exceeding tumor.

The protocol was immunoSEQ multiplex PCR, while the TCRdb copy is restricted to in-frame clones and leaves out a portion. Of a few thousand clones in the sample, more than 35% were seen once. CDR3 length: 14 residues. CDR1 MDHEN and CDR2 SYDVKM come from the germline V gene. The junction had 11 bases not matched to a gene; V was cut back by 5 bases and J by 8 bases. Of note for this clone: Its antigen is not identified.

Taken at least 2 cm from the tumor margin, the adjacent lung showed no atypia. Sequencing was performed on normal lung tissue next to the tumor, taken before any cancer treatment. The chain combines TRBV28 with TRBJ1-2, with 7 bases lining up with TRBD1. This clonotype was sampled from a woman aged 35-75 years with stage II squamous cell lung carcinoma. In nucleotides, the CDR3 is TGTGCCAGCAGTATCTTGACAGGGCCTGTGGGCTACACCTTC. It specifies CASSILTGPVGYTF.